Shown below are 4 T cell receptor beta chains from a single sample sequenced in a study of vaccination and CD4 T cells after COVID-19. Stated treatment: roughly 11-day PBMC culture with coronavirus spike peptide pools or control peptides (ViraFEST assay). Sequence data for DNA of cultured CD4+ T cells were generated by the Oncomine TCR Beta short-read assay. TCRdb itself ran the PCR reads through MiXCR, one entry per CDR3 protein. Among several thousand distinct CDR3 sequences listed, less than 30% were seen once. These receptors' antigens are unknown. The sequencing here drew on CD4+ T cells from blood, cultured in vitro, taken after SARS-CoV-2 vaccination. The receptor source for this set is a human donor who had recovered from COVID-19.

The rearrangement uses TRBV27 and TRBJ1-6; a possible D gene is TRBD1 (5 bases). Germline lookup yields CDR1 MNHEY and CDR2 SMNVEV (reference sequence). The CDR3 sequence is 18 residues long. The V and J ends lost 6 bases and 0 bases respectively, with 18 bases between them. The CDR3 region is CASRGTGTSSSYNSPLHF. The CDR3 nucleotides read TGTGCCAGCAGGGGGACCGGGACGTCCAGCTCCTATAATTCACCCCTCCACTTT.

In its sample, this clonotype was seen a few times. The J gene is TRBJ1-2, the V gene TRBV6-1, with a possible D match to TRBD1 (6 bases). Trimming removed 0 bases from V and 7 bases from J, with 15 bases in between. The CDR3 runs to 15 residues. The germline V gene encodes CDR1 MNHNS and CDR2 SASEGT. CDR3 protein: CASSEAVGGRRGYTF. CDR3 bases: TGTGCCAGCAGTGAAGCGGTAGGGGGGCGGCGTGGCTACACCTTC.

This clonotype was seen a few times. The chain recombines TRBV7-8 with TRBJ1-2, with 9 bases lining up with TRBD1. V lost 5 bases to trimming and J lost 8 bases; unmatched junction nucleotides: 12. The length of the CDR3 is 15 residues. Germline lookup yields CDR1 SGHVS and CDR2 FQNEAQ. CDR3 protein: CASSARRDREYGYTF. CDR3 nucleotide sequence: TGTGCCAGCAGCGCCCGCCGGGACAGGGAATACGGCTACACCTTC.

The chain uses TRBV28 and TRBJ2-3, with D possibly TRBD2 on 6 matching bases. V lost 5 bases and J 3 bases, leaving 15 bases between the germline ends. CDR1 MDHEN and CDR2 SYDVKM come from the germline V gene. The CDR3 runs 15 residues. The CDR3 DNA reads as TGTGCCAGCAGTAACTCACCAGCGGGTACAGATACGCAGTATTTT. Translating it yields CASSNSPAGTDTQYF.